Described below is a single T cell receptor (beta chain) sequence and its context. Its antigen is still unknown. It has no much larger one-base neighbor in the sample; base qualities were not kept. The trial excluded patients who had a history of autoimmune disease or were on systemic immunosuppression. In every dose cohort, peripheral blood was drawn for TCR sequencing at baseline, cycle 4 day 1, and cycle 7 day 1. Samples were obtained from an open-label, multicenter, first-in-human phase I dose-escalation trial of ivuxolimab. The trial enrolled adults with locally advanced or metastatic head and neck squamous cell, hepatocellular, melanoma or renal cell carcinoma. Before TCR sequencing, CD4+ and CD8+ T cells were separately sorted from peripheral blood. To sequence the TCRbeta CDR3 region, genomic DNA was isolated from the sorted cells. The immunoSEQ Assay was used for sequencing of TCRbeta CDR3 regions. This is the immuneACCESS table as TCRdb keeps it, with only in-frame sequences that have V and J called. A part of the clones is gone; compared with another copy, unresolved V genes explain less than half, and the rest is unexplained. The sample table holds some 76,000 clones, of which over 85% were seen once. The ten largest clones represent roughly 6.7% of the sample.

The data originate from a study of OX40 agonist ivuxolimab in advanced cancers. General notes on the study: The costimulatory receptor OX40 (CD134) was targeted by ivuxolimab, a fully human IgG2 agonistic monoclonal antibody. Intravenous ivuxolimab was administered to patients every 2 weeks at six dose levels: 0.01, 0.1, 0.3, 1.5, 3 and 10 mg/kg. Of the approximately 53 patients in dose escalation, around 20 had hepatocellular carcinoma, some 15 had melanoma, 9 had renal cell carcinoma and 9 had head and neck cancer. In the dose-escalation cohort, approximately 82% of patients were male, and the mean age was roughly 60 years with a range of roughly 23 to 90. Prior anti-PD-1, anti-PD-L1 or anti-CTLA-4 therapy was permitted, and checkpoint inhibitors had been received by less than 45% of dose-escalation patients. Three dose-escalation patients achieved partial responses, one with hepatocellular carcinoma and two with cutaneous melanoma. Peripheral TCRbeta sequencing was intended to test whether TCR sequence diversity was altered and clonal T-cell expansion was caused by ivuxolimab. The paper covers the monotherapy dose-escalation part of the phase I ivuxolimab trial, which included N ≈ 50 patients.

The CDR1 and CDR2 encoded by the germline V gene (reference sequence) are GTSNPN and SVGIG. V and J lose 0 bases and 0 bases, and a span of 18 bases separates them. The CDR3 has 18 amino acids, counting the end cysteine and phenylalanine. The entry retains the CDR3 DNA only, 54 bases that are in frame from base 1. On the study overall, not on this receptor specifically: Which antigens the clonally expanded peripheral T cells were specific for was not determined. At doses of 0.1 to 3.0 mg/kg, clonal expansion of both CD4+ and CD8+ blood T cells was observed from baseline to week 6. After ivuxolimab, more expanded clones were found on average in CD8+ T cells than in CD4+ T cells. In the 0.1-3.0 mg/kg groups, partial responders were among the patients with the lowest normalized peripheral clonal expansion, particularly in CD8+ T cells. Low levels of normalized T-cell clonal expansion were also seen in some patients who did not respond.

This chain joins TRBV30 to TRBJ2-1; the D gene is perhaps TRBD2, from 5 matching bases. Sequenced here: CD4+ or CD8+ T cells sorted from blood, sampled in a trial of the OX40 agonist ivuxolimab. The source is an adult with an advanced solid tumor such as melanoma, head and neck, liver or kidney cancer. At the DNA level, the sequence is TGTGCCTGGAGTGTATCCCCTGGAGGTGTGGGCTCCTACAATGAGCAGTTCTTC. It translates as CAWSVSPGGVGSYNEQFF.